The 15 T cell receptor beta chains below were found in one sample sequenced in a study of shared T cell receptors in the human thymus. The protocol was immunoSEQ multiplex PCR, while the TCRdb copy is restricted to in-frame clones and leaves out a portion. The table lists hundreds of thousands of clones, 88% of them singletons. This sample also belongs to another study, concerning human thymus T cells.

Material: thymocytes. Every receptor here comes from a boy under two years old with a congenital heart defect.

J is TRBJ1-2 and V is TRBV4-3; D gene uncertain. The germline V gene encodes CDR1 LGHNA and CDR2 YSLEER. This CDR3 has 19 amino acids. V shed 0 bases and J shed 2 bases, with 22 bases lying between them. The CDR3 DNA reads TGCGCCAGCAGCCAAGATCGGCCCATTCCCCCCGGCGGGAACTATGGCTACACCTTC. Translating gives CASSQDRPIPPGGNYGYTF.

The chain is built from TRBV9 and TRBJ1-1; D perhaps matches TRBD1 (6 bases). Looked up from germline, CDR1 is SGDLS and CDR2 is YYNGEE. V was shortened by 6 bases and J by 0 bases, with 21 bases between the two germline ends. The CDR3 contains 17 residues. The CDR3 sequence is CASNIHGIGTLNTEAFF. Written as DNA, the CDR3 is TGTGCCAGCAACATTCACGGGATCGGGACACTGAACACTGAAGCTTTCTTT.

The gene calls are TRBV5-1 and TRBJ2-2, with 11 nucleotides matching TRBD2. Germline CDR1 SGHRS, CDR2 YFSETQ. The CDR3 sequence is 18 residues long. The V gene end was trimmed by 5 bases and the J gene end by 5 bases; junction bases not matched to a gene: 14. This CDR3 reads CASREGLAGAGRTGELFF. CDR3 nucleotide sequence: TGCGCCAGCAGAGAAGGACTAGCGGGCGCGGGGAGGACCGGGGAGCTGTTTTTT.

The chain employs TRBV28 and TRBJ1-1, with D possibly being TRBD1 (6 bases). The CDR3 runs to 13 residues. V was clipped by 8 bases and J by 2 bases, with 12 bases between them. The germline CDR1 and CDR2 sequences are MDHEN and SYDVKM. This chain's CDR3 is CASGETGNTEAFF. The CDR3, as DNA: TGTGCCAGCGGGGAGACAGGAAACACTGAAGCTTTCTTT.

The chain links TRBV5-4 to TRBJ2-7, with TRBD1 identical over 8 bases. Trimming took 4 bases from V and 0 from J; bases not matched to a gene: 6. The CDR3 has 15 amino acids. CDR1 and CDR2 (germline): SGHNT, YYREEE (reference sequence). Written as DNA, the CDR3 is TGTGCCAGCAGCCTCGGGACAGGTAGCTCCTACGAGCAGTACTTC. Protein: CASSLGTGSSYEQYF.

The V call is TRBV28, the J call TRBJ1-2; tentatively, D is TRBD1 (5 bases). This CDR3 spans 16 amino acids. From germline, CDR1 is MDHEN and CDR2 SYDVKM. Between the trimmed V and J ends, which lost 10 bases and 8 bases, there was a span of 29 bases. CDR3 residues: CATTQAGQGSKRGYTF. In DNA form, the CDR3 reads TGTGCCACCACCCAGGCAGGACAAGGATCCAAACGAGGCTACACCTTC.

The chain joins TRBV9 to TRBJ1-1; 8 positions agree with TRBD1. CDR3 length equals 13 residues. Germline V lookup: CDR1 SGDLS, CDR2 YYNGEE. J was trimmed by 3 bases and V by 3 bases; bases with no gene match: 1. The chain's CDR3 is CASSGQGYTEAFF. In nucleotides, the CDR3 is TGTGCCAGCAGCGGACAGGGGTACACTGAAGCTTTCTTT.

In this sample, this clone turned up a few times. The chain uses TRBV5-1 and TRBJ2-3; perhaps TRBD2 as D (5 bases). The CDR3 has 15 residues. Trimming left V 2 bases short and J 2 bases short, with 12 bases between. The V gene's germline CDR1 is SGHRS and CDR2 YFSETQ. Here the CDR3 DNA reads TGCGCCAGCAGCTTAGGTCGGACTGACACAGATACGCAGTATTTT. Amino acids: CASSLGRTDTDTQYF.

The chain joins TRBV14 to TRBJ1-4; TRBD1 aligns across 9 bases. The CDR3 length is 15 residues. V gave up 3 bases and J gave up 7 bases; unmatched junction bases: 6. From germline, CDR1 is SGHDN and CDR2 FVKESK. CDR3: CASSQEQGAGEKLFF. CDR3 bases: TGTGCCAGCAGCCAGGAACAGGGGGCGGGTGAAAAACTGTTTTTT. Looking up the rest from reference TRBV14 and TRBJ1-4 gives the full variable domain: EAGVTQFPSHSVIEKGQTVTLRCDPISGHDNLYWYRRVMGKEIKFLLHFVKESKQDESGMPNNRFLAERTGGTYSTLKVQPAELEDSGVYFCASSQEQGAGEKLFFGSGTQLSVL.

The rearrangement uses TRBV11-3 and TRBJ2-1; possible D gene TRBD1, 6 bases. This CDR3 region has 17 residues. The V end was cut by 5 bases, the J end by 2 bases, with 19 bases between. The germline gives CDR1 SGHNT, CDR2 YENEEA. DNA for the CDR3: TGTGCCAGCAGCCAATGTGAGGCAGGGGTCACCTACAATGAGCAGTTCTTC. It specifies CASSQCEAGVTYNEQFF.

The chain links TRBV30 to TRBJ2-5, with D maybe TRBD2 (6 bases). The better agreement between TRBJ2-7 and the DNA end casts doubt on the J call. This CDR3 has 17 residues. CDR1 and CDR2 from the germline V gene are GTSNPN and SVGIG (reference sequence). The chain's CDR3 is CAWSVTPKWGTSYEQYF. CDR3 bases: TGTGCCTGGAGTGTAACCCCAAAGTGGGGGACTTCTTACGAGCAGTACTTC.

This clone has more than one count but fewer than ten. The V call is TRBV6-6, the J call TRBJ2-7; a possible D gene is TRBD1 (6 bases). The germline CDR1 and CDR2 sequences are MNHNY and SVGAGI (reference sequence). The CDR3 is 12 residues long. V gave up 6 bases and J gave up 4 bases, with 10 bases separating them. CDR3 DNA sequence: TGTGCCAGCAGGCGAGGACAGTACGAGCAGTACTTC. This sequence encodes CASRRGQYEQYF.

This chain uses TRBV28 with TRBJ2-7, with D possibly being TRBD2 (6 bases). Germline loops: CDR1 MDHEN, CDR2 SYDVKM. V was clipped by 6 bases and J by 3 bases, with 15 bases between them. The CDR3 spans 14 residues. DNA for the CDR3: TGTGCCAGCAGCCCAACTAGCCGCTACTACGAGCAGTACTTC. Protein product: CASSPTSRYYEQYF. Full variable domain (remainder filled in from reference TRBV28 and TRBJ2-7): DVKVTQSSRYLVKRTGEKVFLECVQDMDHENMFWYRQDPGLGLRLIYFSYDVKMKEKGDIPEGYSVSREKKERFSLILESASTNQTSMYLCASSPTSRYYEQYFGPGTRLTVT.

V is TRBV30 and J is TRBJ2-7; D ambiguous. V was trimmed by 2 bases and J by 2 bases, leaving 7 bases between them. The CDR3 consists of 12 residues. Germline loops: CDR1 GTSNPN, CDR2 SVGIG (reference sequence). CDR3 sequence: CAWSQFTYEQYF. CDR3 DNA sequence: TGTGCCTGGAGTCAATTCACCTACGAGCAGTACTTC.

This rearrangement joins TRBV4-3 to TRBJ1-5; D is perhaps TRBD1 (5 bases). The CDR3 is 16 residues long. Germline V CDR1 and CDR2: LGHNA, YSLEER. Between the trimmed V and J ends, which lost 4 bases and 0 bases, there was a span of 13 bases. The CDR3 DNA is TGCGCCAGCAGCCCCTCCGCGGGGGATAGCAATCAGCCCCAGCATTTT. Protein sequence: CASSPSAGDSNQPQHF.